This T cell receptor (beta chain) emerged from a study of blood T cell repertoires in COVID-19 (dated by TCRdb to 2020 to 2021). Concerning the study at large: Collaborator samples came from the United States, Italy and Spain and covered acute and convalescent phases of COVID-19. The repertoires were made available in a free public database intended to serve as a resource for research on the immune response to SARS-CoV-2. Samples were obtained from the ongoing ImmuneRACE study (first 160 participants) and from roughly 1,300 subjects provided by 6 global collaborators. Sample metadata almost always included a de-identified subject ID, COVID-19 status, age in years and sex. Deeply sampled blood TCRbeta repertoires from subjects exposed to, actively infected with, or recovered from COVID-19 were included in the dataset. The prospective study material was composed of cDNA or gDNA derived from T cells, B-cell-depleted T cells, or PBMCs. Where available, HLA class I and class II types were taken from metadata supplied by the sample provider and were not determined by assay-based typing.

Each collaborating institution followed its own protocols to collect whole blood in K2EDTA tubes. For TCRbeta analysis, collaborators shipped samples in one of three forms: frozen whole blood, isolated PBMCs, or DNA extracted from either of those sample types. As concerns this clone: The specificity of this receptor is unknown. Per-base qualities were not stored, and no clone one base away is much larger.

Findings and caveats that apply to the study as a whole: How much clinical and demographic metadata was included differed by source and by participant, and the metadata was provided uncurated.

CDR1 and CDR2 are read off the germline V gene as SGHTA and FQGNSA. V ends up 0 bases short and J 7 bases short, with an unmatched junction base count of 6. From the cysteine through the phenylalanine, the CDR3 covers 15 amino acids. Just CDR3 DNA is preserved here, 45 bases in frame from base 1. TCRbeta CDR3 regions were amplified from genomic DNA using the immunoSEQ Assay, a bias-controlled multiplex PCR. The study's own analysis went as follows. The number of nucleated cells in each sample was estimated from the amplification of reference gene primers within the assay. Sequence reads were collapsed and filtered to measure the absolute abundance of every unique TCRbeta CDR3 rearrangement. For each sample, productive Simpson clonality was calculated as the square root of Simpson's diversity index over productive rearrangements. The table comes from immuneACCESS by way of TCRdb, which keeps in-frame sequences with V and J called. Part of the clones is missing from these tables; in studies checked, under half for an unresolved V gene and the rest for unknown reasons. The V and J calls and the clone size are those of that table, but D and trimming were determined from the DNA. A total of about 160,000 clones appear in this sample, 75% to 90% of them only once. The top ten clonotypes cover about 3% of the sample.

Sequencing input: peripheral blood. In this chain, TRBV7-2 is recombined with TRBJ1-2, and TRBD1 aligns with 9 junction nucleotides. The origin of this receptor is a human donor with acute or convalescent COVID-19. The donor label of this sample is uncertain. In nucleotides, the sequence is TGTGCCAGCAGCTTAGCAGGGACAGGGAACCCTGGCTACACCTTC. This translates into CASSLAGTGNPGYTF.